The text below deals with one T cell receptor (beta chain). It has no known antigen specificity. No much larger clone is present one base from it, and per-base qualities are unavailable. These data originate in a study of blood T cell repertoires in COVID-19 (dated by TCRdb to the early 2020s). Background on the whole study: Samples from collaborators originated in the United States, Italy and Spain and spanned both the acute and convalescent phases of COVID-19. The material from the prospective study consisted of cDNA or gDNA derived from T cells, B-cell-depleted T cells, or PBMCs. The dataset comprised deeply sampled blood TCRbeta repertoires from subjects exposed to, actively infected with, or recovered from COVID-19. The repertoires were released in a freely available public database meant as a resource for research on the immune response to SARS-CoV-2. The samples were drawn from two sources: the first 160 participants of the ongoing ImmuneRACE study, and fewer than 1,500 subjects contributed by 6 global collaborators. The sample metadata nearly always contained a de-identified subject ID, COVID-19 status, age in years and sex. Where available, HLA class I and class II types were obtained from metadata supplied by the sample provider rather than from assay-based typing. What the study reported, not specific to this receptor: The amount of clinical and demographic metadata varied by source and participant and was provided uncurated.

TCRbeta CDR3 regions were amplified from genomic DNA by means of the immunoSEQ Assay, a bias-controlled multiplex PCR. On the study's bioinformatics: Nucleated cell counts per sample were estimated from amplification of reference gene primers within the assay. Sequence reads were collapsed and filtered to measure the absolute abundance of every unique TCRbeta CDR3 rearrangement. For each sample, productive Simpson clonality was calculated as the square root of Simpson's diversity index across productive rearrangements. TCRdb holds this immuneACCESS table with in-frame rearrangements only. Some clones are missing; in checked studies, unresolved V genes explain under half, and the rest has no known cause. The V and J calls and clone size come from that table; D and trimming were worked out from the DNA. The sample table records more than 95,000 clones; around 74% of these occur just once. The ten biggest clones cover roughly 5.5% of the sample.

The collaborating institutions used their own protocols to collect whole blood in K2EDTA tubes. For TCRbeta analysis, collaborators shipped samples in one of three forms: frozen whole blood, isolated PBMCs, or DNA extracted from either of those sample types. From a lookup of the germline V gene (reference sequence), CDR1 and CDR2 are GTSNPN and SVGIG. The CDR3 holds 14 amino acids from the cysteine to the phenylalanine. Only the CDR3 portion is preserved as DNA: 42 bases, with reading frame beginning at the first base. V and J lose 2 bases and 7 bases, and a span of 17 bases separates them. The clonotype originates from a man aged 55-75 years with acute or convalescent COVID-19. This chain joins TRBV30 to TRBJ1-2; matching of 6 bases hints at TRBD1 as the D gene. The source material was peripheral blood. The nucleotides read TGTGCCTGGAGTAGGGGTGCCGGGGGGGCTGGCTACACCTTC. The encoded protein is CAWSRGAGGAGYTF.